A selection of T cell receptor delta chains follows, all from one sample in a study of gamma-delta T cells after stem cell transplantation. TCRdb redid the clone calls on the RT-PCR reads with CATT. This sample carries about 1,300 delta-chain clones, 5.5% of them seen once, and the ten largest clones take around half. The sample consisted of gamma-delta T cells. These receptors came from a human donor. It is not recorded whose cells these are; they may come from a transplant donor. Both conserved end residues are part of each CDR3. D genes are given only for firm matches. Expanded clones are given a class, and other clones once, few, many or no size at all.

clone_size: once
d_call: -
v_call: TRDV2
j_call: TRDJ1
cdr3_aa: CACDTAGYKSPTDKLIF
cdr3_nt: TGTGCCTGTGACACCGCTGGGTACAAATCCCCCACCGATAAACTCATCTTT

clone_size: medium-sized
d_call: TRDD3
v_call: TRDV2
j_call: TRDJ1
cdr3_aa: CACDSLVGDTTGDKLIF
cdr3_nt: TGTGCCTGTGACAGCCTGGTGGGGGATACTACCGGCGATAAACTCATCTTT

clone_size: few
d_call: TRDD3
v_call: TRDV2
j_call: TRDJ1
cdr3_aa: CACDPLLGDTRSDKLIF
cdr3_nt: TGTGCCTGTGACCCCTTACTGGGGGATACGCGAAGCGATAAACTCATCTTT

clone_size: few
d_call: TRDD3
v_call: TRDV1
j_call: TRDJ1
cdr3_aa: CALQLRGGYRGGEYTDKLIF
cdr3_nt: TGTGCTCTCCAGCTACGAGGGGGATACCGGGGAGGGGAATACACCGATAAACTCATCTTT

clone_size: few
d_call: TRDD3
v_call: TRDV2
j_call: TRDJ1
cdr3_aa: CACEPLGDLTDKLIF
cdr3_nt: TGTGCCTGTGAACCACTGGGGGACCTCACCGATAAACTCATCTTT

clone_size: large
d_call: TRDD3
v_call: TRDV2
j_call: TRDJ1
cdr3_aa: CACDSVLGGQYTDKLIF
cdr3_nt: TGTGCCTGTGACAGCGTACTGGGGGGCCAGTACACCGATAAACTCATCTTT

clone_size: -
d_call: -
v_call: TRDV2
j_call: TRDJ1
cdr3_aa: CACDTLPTTTRTGGTTAKLIF
cdr3_nt: TGTGCCTGTGACACCCTACCTACGACTACGCGTACTGGTGGGACCACCGCTAAACTCATCTTT

clone_size: -
d_call: TRDD3
v_call: TRDV2
j_call: TRDJ1
cdr3_aa: CACDTVPTSLTGGYASRAETDKLIF
cdr3_nt: TGTGCCTGTGACACCGTTCCTACGAGCCTTACTGGGGGATACGCGTCCCGTGCAGAGACCGATAAACTCATCTTT

clone_size: hyperexpanded
d_call: -
v_call: TRDV2
j_call: TRDJ1
cdr3_aa: CACDTVGGEYTDKLIF
cdr3_nt: TGTGCCTGTGACACCGTGGGTGGGGAGTACACCGATAAACTCATCTTT

clone_size: large
d_call: TRDD3
v_call: TRDV2
j_call: TRDJ1
cdr3_aa: CACDSAFPGTGGWLIF
cdr3_nt: TGTGCCTGTGACTCAGCCTTCCCCGGTACTGGGGGATGGCTCATCTTT

clone_size: large
d_call: -
v_call: TRDV2
j_call: TRDJ1
cdr3_aa: CACDTIDGDELIF
cdr3_nt: TGTGCCTGTGACACCATAGACGGGGACGAACTCATCTTT

clone_size: few
d_call: TRDD3
v_call: TRDV2
j_call: TRDJ2
cdr3_aa: CACDTLETGGPFRAQLFF
cdr3_nt: TGTGCCTGTGACACGTTGGAGACTGGGGGTCCTTTTAGAGCACAACTCTTCTTT

clone_size: -
d_call: TRDD3
v_call: TRDV2
j_call: TRDJ1
cdr3_aa: CACDTLGVNTDKLIF
cdr3_nt: TGTGCCTGTGACACCCTGGGGGTCAACACCGATAAACTCATCTTT

clone_size: few
d_call: TRDD3
v_call: TRDV2
j_call: TRDJ1
cdr3_aa: CACDDLGGNTDKLIF
cdr3_nt: TGTGCCTGTGACGATCTTGGGGGAAACACCGATAAACTCATCTTT

clone_size: medium-sized
d_call: TRDD3
v_call: TRDV1
j_call: TRDJ1
cdr3_aa: CALGTTLVPGDIGRYDTDKLIF
cdr3_nt: TGTGCTCTTGGAACCACCTTGGTCCCGGGGGATATTGGCCGATACGACACCGATAAACTCATCTTT

clone_size: few
d_call: TRDD3
v_call: TRAV29/DV5
j_call: TRDJ1
cdr3_aa: CAASDPYVGYHTDKLIF
cdr3_nt: TGTGCAGCAAGCGACCCTTATGTGGGATACCACACCGATAAACTCATCTTT

clone_size: few
d_call: TRDD3
v_call: TRDV3
j_call: TRDJ1
cdr3_aa: CAFPFTLVLGEEYTDKLIF
cdr3_nt: TGTGCCTTTCCATTTACCCTCGTACTGGGGGAGGAGTACACCGATAAACTCATCTTT

clone_size: -
d_call: TRDD3
v_call: TRDV2
j_call: TRDJ1
cdr3_aa: CACDTVDRTGGYVDKLIF
cdr3_nt: TGTGCCTGTGACACCGTAGACAGAACTGGGGGATACGTCGATAAACTCATCTTT

clone_size: -
d_call: TRDD3
v_call: TRDV3
j_call: TRDJ1
cdr3_aa: CAFRAVGIHGTDKLIF
cdr3_nt: TGTGCCTTCAGAGCGGTGGGGATACATGGCACCGATAAACTCATCTTT

clone_size: -
d_call: TRDD3
v_call: TRDV2
j_call: TRDJ1
cdr3_aa: CACDALSTVLGGRADKLIF
cdr3_nt: TGTGCCTGTGACGCCCTATCCACCGTACTGGGGGGACGGGCCGATAAACTCATCTTT

clone_size: -
d_call: TRDD3
v_call: TRDV2
j_call: TRDJ3
cdr3_aa: CACDTFVLGDTSWDTRQMFF
cdr3_nt: TGTGCCTGTGACACTTTTGTACTGGGGGATACCTCCTGGGACACCCGACAGATGTTTTTC

clone_size: medium-sized
d_call: TRDD3
v_call: TRDV2
j_call: TRDJ1
cdr3_aa: CACDYWGGAAYTDKLIF
cdr3_nt: TGTGCCTGTGACTACTGGGGGGGGGCAGCATACACCGATAAACTCATCTTT

clone_size: -
d_call: TRDD3
v_call: TRDV2
j_call: TRDJ1
cdr3_aa: CACDTVRGILSTCADKLIF
cdr3_nt: TGTGCCTGTGACACCGTAAGGGGGATACTTTCAACTTGTGCCGATAAACTCATCTTT

clone_size: -
d_call: TRDD3
v_call: TRDV2
j_call: TRDJ1
cdr3_aa: CACDTVLGDTKGHTDKLIF
cdr3_nt: TGTGCCTGTGACACTGTTCTGGGGGATACGAAGGGCCACACCGATAAACTCATCTTT

clone_size: few
d_call: -
v_call: TRDV2
j_call: TRDJ1
cdr3_aa: CACDNVGRYTDKLIF
cdr3_nt: TGTGCCTGTGACAACGTGGGGAGATACACCGATAAACTCATCTTT

clone_size: -
d_call: TRDD3
v_call: TRDV2
j_call: TRDJ1
cdr3_aa: CACDSVLGDTMLIF
cdr3_nt: TGTGCCTGTGATTCCGTACTGGGGGATACTATGCTCATCTTT

clone_size: -
d_call: TRDD3
v_call: TRDV2
j_call: TRDJ2
cdr3_aa: CACDAVLGAIENTAQLFF
cdr3_nt: TGTGCCTGTGACGCCGTGCTGGGGGCCATCGAAAACACAGCACAACTCTTCTTT

clone_size: -
d_call: -
v_call: TRDV3
j_call: TRDJ1
cdr3_aa: CAQRLGFGLTDKLIF
cdr3_nt: TGTGCCCAACGTCTGGGGTTCGGGCTCACCGATAAACTCATCTTT

clone_size: large
d_call: TRDD3
v_call: TRDV2
j_call: TRDJ1
cdr3_aa: CACDTVGLGDTLADKLIF
cdr3_nt: TGTGCCTGTGACACCGTGGGGCTGGGGGATACGCTGGCCGATAAACTCATCTTT

clone_size: large
d_call: TRDD3
v_call: TRDV2
j_call: TRDJ3
cdr3_aa: CACDPTGGQTWDTRQMFF
cdr3_nt: TGTGCCTGTGACCCTACTGGGGGACAAACCTGGGACACCCGACAGATGTTTTTC

clone_size: -
d_call: TRDD3
v_call: TRDV2
j_call: TRDJ1
cdr3_aa: CACDSLGDTLATDKLIF
cdr3_nt: TGTGCCTGTGATTCCTTGGGGGATACGCTGGCCACCGATAAACTCATCTTT

clone_size: hyperexpanded
d_call: -
v_call: TRDV2
j_call: TRDJ3
cdr3_aa: CACDTAGEISWDTRQMFF
cdr3_nt: TGTGCCTGTGACACGGCTGGGGAAATCTCCTGGGACACCCGACAGATGTTTTTC

clone_size: few
d_call: -
v_call: TRDV2
j_call: TRDJ1
cdr3_aa: CACDTLGSRGPYTDKLIF
cdr3_nt: TGTGCCTGTGACACATTGGGCTCTAGAGGACCCTACACCGATAAACTCATCTTT

clone_size: -
d_call: -
v_call: TRDV2
j_call: TRDJ1
cdr3_aa: CACEPLTAEYTDKLIF
cdr3_nt: TGTGCCTGTGAGCCCTTAACTGCTGAGTACACCGATAAACTCATCTTT

clone_size: -
d_call: TRDD3
v_call: TRDV2
j_call: TRDJ1
cdr3_aa: CACDHVGTGGYTDKLIF
cdr3_nt: TGTGCCTGTGACCACGTGGGTACTGGGGGATACACCGATAAACTCATCTTT

clone_size: medium-sized
d_call: TRDD3
v_call: TRDV1
j_call: TRDJ1
cdr3_aa: CALGERHLPQLRWGIRLYTDKLIF
cdr3_nt: TGTGCTCTTGGGGAACGCCACCTACCCCAACTACGATGGGGGATACGCTTGTACACCGATAAACTCATCTTT

clone_size: hyperexpanded
d_call: TRDD3
v_call: TRDV2
j_call: TRDJ2
cdr3_aa: CACDKMGAGDTVTAQLFF
cdr3_nt: TGTGCCTGTGACAAAATGGGTGCTGGGGATACGGTGACAGCACAACTCTTCTTT

clone_size: few
d_call: TRDD3
v_call: TRDV2
j_call: TRDJ3
cdr3_aa: CACDTAAIGGGPSSWDTRQMFF
cdr3_nt: TGTGCCTGTGACACCGCTGCTATCGGTGGGGGACCGAGCTCCTGGGACACCCGACAGATGTTTTTC

clone_size: -
d_call: TRDD3
v_call: TRDV2
j_call: TRDJ1
cdr3_aa: CACDTLLGDTNTDKLIF
cdr3_nt: TGTGCCTGTGACACTCTACTGGGGGATACCAACACCGATAAACTCATCTTT

clone_size: -
d_call: -
v_call: TRDV1
j_call: TRDJ1
cdr3_aa: CALGELASRLLADKLIF
cdr3_nt: TGTGCTCTTGGGGAACTCGCTTCCCGTTTACTGGCCGATAAACTCATCTTT

clone_size: -
d_call: TRDD3
v_call: TRDV2
j_call: TRDJ1
cdr3_aa: CACDTVQPTGGFRDKLIF
cdr3_nt: TGTGCCTGTGACACCGTGCAACCTACGGGGGGATTTCGCGATAAACTCATCTTT

clone_size: few
d_call: -
v_call: TRDV1
j_call: TRDJ1
cdr3_aa: CALGDSTKGGEYTDKLIF
cdr3_nt: TGTGCTCTTGGGGACAGTACCAAGGGCGGGGAGTACACCGATAAACTCATCTTT

clone_size: few
d_call: TRDD3
v_call: TRDV2
j_call: TRDJ1
cdr3_aa: CACEFMGGGGSYTDKLIF
cdr3_nt: TGTGCCTGTGAATTCATGGGAGGTGGGGGATCCTACACCGATAAACTCATCTTT

clone_size: few
d_call: -
v_call: TRDV2
j_call: TRDJ1
cdr3_aa: CACDTVGGLYTDKLIF
cdr3_nt: TGTGCCTGTGACACGGTTGGGGGTTTGTACACCGATAAACTCATCTTT

clone_size: -
d_call: TRDD3
v_call: TRDV2
j_call: TRDJ1
cdr3_aa: CACDTLVLGDMTYTDKLIF
cdr3_nt: TGTGCCTGTGACACGTTAGTACTGGGGGATATGACGTACACCGATAAACTCATCTTT

clone_size: few
d_call: TRDD3
v_call: TRDV2
j_call: TRDJ1
cdr3_aa: CACDTLGLAGGAHTDKLIF
cdr3_nt: TGTGCCTGTGACACCTTAGGTCTCGCTGGGGGAGCCCACACCGATAAACTCATCTTT

clone_size: large
d_call: TRDD3
v_call: TRDV2
j_call: TRDJ1
cdr3_aa: CACDSLWGIPDVDTDKLIF
cdr3_nt: TGTGCCTGTGATTCGCTCTGGGGGATACCCGATGTGGACACCGATAAACTCATCTTT

clone_size: large
d_call: TRDD3
v_call: TRDV2
j_call: TRDJ1
cdr3_aa: CACDSLLGDRRTDKLIF
cdr3_nt: TGTGCCTGTGACTCGCTACTGGGGGATAGACGGACCGATAAACTCATCTTT

clone_size: few
d_call: TRDD3
v_call: TRDV2
j_call: TRDJ1
cdr3_aa: CACDSAFHGTGGCLIF
cdr3_nt: TGTGCCTGTGACTCAGCCTTCCACGGTACTGGGGGATGTCTCATCTTT

clone_size: -
d_call: -
v_call: TRDV2
j_call: TRDJ1
cdr3_aa: CACDTIEGRTHTDKLIF
cdr3_nt: TGTGCCTGTGACACCATAGAGGGCAGGACGCACACCGATAAACTCATCTTT

clone_size: -
d_call: TRDD3
v_call: TRDV2
j_call: TRDJ1
cdr3_aa: CACDTLSTGGYNDKLIF
cdr3_nt: TGTGCCTGTGACACCTTGAGTACTGGGGGATACAACGATAAACTCATCTTT

clone_size: -
d_call: TRDD3
v_call: TRDV2
j_call: TRDJ3
cdr3_aa: CACDFLASSVLGDTRWDTRQMFF
cdr3_nt: TGTGCCTGTGACTTTTTAGCTTCCTCCGTACTGGGGGATACGCGATGGGACACCCGACAGATGTTTTTC